Listed below are T cell receptor beta chains from one sample, sequenced in a study of blood T cell repertoires in COVID-19. The data were produced by immunoSEQ multiplex PCR, yet TCRdb's version contains in-frame clones alone and is incomplete. The table shows roughly 400,000 clones, with about 86% occurring only once. Sequencing was carried out using PBMCs or T cells enriched from blood (not recorded which). These receptors came from a woman aged 50 to 60 who had recovered from COVID-19. CDR3s include the opening cysteine and the closing phenylalanine or tryptophan. The D gene is left open where the match is weak. A row's size may be missing; if present it is once, few, many or a size class.

d_call,v_call,j_call,clone_size,cdr3_aa,cdr3_nt
TRBD2,TRBV11-2,TRBJ2-5,-,CASSRPPAGGVGTQYF,TGTGCCAGCAGCCGGCCCCCCGCGGGGGGGGTGGGGACCCAGTACTTC
TRBD2,TRBV5-1,TRBJ2-5,-,CASSSSGGQETQYF,TGCGCCAGCAGCTCTAGCGGGGGGCAAGAGACCCAGTACTTC
TRBD2,TRBV29-1,TRBJ2-7,-,CSVAGTSGVGEQYF,TGCAGCGTCGCCGGAACTAGCGGGGTCGGCGAGCAGTACTTC
TRBD1,TRBV27,TRBJ2-7,once,CASSLTGYYEQYF,TGTGCCAGCAGTTTGACAGGGTACTACGAGCAGTACTTC
TRBD1,TRBV18,TRBJ1-5,-,CASSPSQGGNQPQHF,TGTGCCAGCTCACCATCCCAGGGGGGCAATCAGCCCCAGCATTTT
TRBD1,TRBV16,TRBJ1-2,-,CASSGDSSYGYTF,TGTGCCAGCAGCGGGGACAGCTCCTATGGCTACACCTTC
-,TRBV30,TRBJ1-1,-,CAWSARGTEAFF,TGTGCCTGGAGTGCGAGGGGGACTGAAGCTTTCTTT
TRBD1,TRBV6-5,TRBJ2-2,many,CASKGTGETGELFF,TGTGCCAGCAAAGGAACAGGGGAAACCGGGGAGCTGTTTTTT
TRBD1,TRBV7-9,TRBJ1-1,-,CASSRGEWTGDWEAFF,TGTGCCAGCAGTAGAGGGGAGTGGACAGGGGACTGGGAAGCTTTCTTT
TRBD1,TRBV3-1/TRBV3-2,TRBJ2-1,-,CASSQGQGSYNEQFF,TGTGCCAGCAGCCAGGGACAGGGCTCCTACAATGAGCAGTTCTTC
TRBD1,TRBV5-1,TRBJ2-5,-,CASSLAAGGLQETQYF,TGCGCCAGCAGCTTGGCGGCAGGGGGCTTACAAGAGACCCAGTACTTC
-,TRBV19,TRBJ2-2,-,CASSILGQGTNTGELFF,TGTGCCAGTAGTATATTGGGCCAGGGCACGAACACCGGGGAGCTGTTTTTT
-,TRBV3-1/TRBV3-2,TRBJ1-6,-,CASSQGQVGLPLHF,TGTGCCAGCAGCCAAGGACAGGTTGGTCTACCCCTCCACTTT
TRBD2,TRBV2,TRBJ2-6,once,CASSERGGAVGANVLTF,TGTGCCAGCAGTGAGCGCGGGGGGGCTGTTGGGGCCAACGTCCTGACTTTC
TRBD1,TRBV18,TRBJ1-3,-,CASSPRRTGVSGNTIYF,TGTGCCAGCTCACCAAGGAGGACAGGGGTATCTGGAAACACCATATATTTT
-,TRBV9,TRBJ1-2,few,CASTEAGNAIFNYGYTF,TGTGCCAGCACGGAAGCGGGGAATGCCATTTTCAACTATGGCTACACCTTC